The rows below give T cell receptor beta chains drawn from one sample of a study of post-analysis software for immune sequencing data. TCRdb itself ran the PCR reads through MiXCR, one entry per CDR3 protein. Of about 260,000 distinct CDR3 sequences in the sample, approximately 34% were seen once. Sequenced sample: blood. The source of these receptors is a girl aged 10-17 years with multiple sclerosis. Each CDR3 is given with its conserved first and last residue. The order of the fields is D gene, V gene, CDR3 length, J gene, clone size, CDR3 protein, CDR3 DNA. D genes are given only for firm matches. Some rows have no size entry. The others give once, few or many, or a class for an expanded clone.

D: -
V: TRBV7-6
length: 14
J: TRBJ1-4
size: many
CDR3: CASSGAGVDEKLFF
DNA: TGTGCCAGCAGCGGGGCAGGGGTGGATGAAAAACTGTTTTTT

D: -
V: TRBV7-9
length: 14
J: TRBJ1-4
size: -
CDR3: CASSVDTSNEKLFF
DNA: TGTGCCAGCAGCGTTGACACCAGTAATGAAAAACTGTTTTTT

D: TRBD2
V: TRBV3-1
length: 16
J: TRBJ2-3
size: -
CDR3: CASSHTAGGGTDTQYF
DNA: TGTGCCAGCAGCCACACAGCGGGAGGCGGCACAGATACGCAGTATTTT

D: TRBD1
V: TRBV20-1
length: 15
J: TRBJ1-1
size: many
CDR3: CSAKGTGGAATEAFF
DNA: TGCAGTGCTAAGGGGACAGGGGGCGCCGCCACTGAAGCTTTCTTT

D: TRBD2
V: TRBV24-1
length: 14
J: TRBJ2-7
size: few
CDR3: CATSDRGLAGEQYF
DNA: TGTGCCACCAGTGACCGGGGACTAGCGGGCGAGCAGTACTTC

D: -
V: TRBV28
length: 14
J: TRBJ1-2
size: many
CDR3: CASSFEAGSYGYTF
DNA: TGTGCCAGCAGTTTTGAGGCAGGGAGCTATGGCTACACCTTC

D: TRBD2
V: TRBV5-1
length: 17
J: TRBJ2-1
size: many
CDR3: CASSLVEAGGRYNEQFF
DNA: TGCGCCAGCAGCTTGGTGGAAGCGGGGGGCCGTTACAATGAGCAGTTCTTC

D: -
V: TRBV5-1
length: 14
J: TRBJ1-1
size: -
CDR3: CASSLDTGRTEAFF
DNA: TGCGCCAGCAGCTTGGATACAGGGCGGACTGAAGCTTTCTTT

D: TRBD1
V: TRBV6-6
length: 14
J: TRBJ2-7
size: -
CDR3: CASSSDGTAYEQYF
DNA: TGTGCCAGCAGTTCCGACGGGACAGCCTACGAGCAGTACTTC

D: -
V: TRBV6-1
length: 16
J: TRBJ2-3
size: -
CDR3: CASSGGQNQGTDTQYF
DNA: TGTGCCAGCAGTGGAGGACAGAACCAAGGCACAGATACGCAGTATTTT

D: -
V: TRBV20-1
length: 15
J: TRBJ2-1
size: many
CDR3: CSARKSRSSYNEQFF
DNA: TGCAGTGCTAGAAAATCTCGAAGCTCCTACAATGAGCAGTTCTTC

D: -
V: TRBV4-1
length: 14
J: TRBJ2-7
size: many
CDR3: CASSQEYGSYEQYF
DNA: TGCGCCAGCAGCCAAGAGTACGGGAGCTACGAGCAGTACTTC

D: TRBD1
V: TRBV28
length: 12
J: TRBJ2-3
size: many
CDR3: CASTHRGDTQYF
DNA: TGTGCCAGCACCCACAGGGGAGATACGCAGTATTTT

D: -
V: TRBV7-8
length: 14
J: TRBJ1-1
size: many
CDR3: CASSLARTNTEAFF
DNA: TGTGCCAGCAGCTTAGCGCGGACGAACACTGAAGCTTTCTTT

D: -
V: TRBV5-1
length: 13
J: TRBJ2-1
size: -
CDR3: CASNSGTGNEQFF
DNA: TGCGCCAGTAACTCCGGGACGGGAAATGAGCAGTTCTTC

D: TRBD1
V: TRBV11-1
length: 14
J: TRBJ2-7
size: once
CDR3: CASSPGQGLNEQYF
DNA: TGTGCCAGCAGCCCGGGACAGGGGTTAAACGAGCAGTACTTC

D: TRBD1
V: TRBV27
length: 13
J: TRBJ2-7
size: many
CDR3: CASSLTLQGALYF
DNA: TGTGCCAGCAGTTTAACCCTACAGGGGGCCCTGTACTTC

D: TRBD1
V: TRBV20-1
length: 17
J: TRBJ2-1
size: many
CDR3: CSARRDPGTGTYNEQFF
DNA: TGCAGTGCTAGACGCGATCCCGGGACAGGGACCTACAATGAGCAGTTCTTC

D: TRBD1
V: TRBV5-1
length: 14
J: TRBJ1-3
size: -
CDR3: CASSSTGVGNTIYF
DNA: TGCGCCAGCAGCTCGACAGGGGTTGGAAACACCATATATTTT

D: -
V: TRBV6-6
length: 16
J: TRBJ2-2
size: few
CDR3: CASTNSGLPGAGELFF
DNA: TGTGCCAGCACCAACTCCGGGCTGCCTGGCGCCGGGGAGCTGTTTTTT

D: TRBD2
V: TRBV12-3/TRBV12-4
length: 14
J: TRBJ2-1
size: -
CDR3: CAGSFPGLAGGRFF
DNA: TGTGCCGGCAGTTTCCCAGGACTAGCGGGGGGGCGGTTCTTC

D: TRBD1
V: TRBV24-1
length: 11
J: TRBJ2-5
size: few
CDR3: CATGQGETQYF
DNA: TGTGCCACCGGACAGGGGGAGACCCAGTACTTC

D: TRBD2
V: TRBV6-4
length: 14
J: TRBJ2-3
size: many
CDR3: CASSDTSGADTQYF
DNA: TGTGCCAGCAGTGACACTAGCGGGGCAGATACGCAGTATTTT

D: -
V: TRBV20-1
length: 15
J: TRBJ2-1
size: -
CDR3: CSASPRDGSYNEQFF
DNA: TGCAGTGCTAGTCCCCGGGACGGGTCCTACAATGAGCAGTTCTTC

D: TRBD1
V: TRBV5-1
length: 15
J: TRBJ1-6
size: -
CDR3: CASSPRQGGNSPLHF
DNA: TGCGCCAGCAGCCCGCGACAGGGGGGCAATTCACCCCTCCACTTT

D: -
V: TRBV5-1
length: 15
J: TRBJ1-6
size: -
CDR3: CASSQVGGRDSPLHF
DNA: TGCGCCAGCAGCCAGGTGGGGGGTAGGGATTCACCCCTCCACTTT

D: TRBD2
V: TRBV29-1
length: 13
J: TRBJ2-7
size: -
CDR3: CSVVTSGSGEQYF
DNA: TGCAGCGTTGTGACTAGCGGGAGCGGCGAGCAGTACTTC

D: TRBD1
V: TRBV25-1
length: 15
J: TRBJ1-5
size: many
CDR3: CASSGPDRPNQPQHF
DNA: TGTGCCAGCAGCGGTCCGGACAGGCCGAATCAGCCCCAGCATTTT

D: TRBD2
V: TRBV20-1
length: 15
J: TRBJ2-3
size: many
CDR3: CSANGLAGGTDTQYF
DNA: TGCAGTGCTAACGGACTAGCGGGGGGAACAGATACGCAGTATTTT

D: TRBD1
V: TRBV7-9
length: 16
J: TRBJ2-3
size: many
CDR3: CASSPGTGIFTDTQYF
DNA: TGTGCCAGCAGCCCCGGGACAGGGATTTTCACAGATACGCAGTATTTT